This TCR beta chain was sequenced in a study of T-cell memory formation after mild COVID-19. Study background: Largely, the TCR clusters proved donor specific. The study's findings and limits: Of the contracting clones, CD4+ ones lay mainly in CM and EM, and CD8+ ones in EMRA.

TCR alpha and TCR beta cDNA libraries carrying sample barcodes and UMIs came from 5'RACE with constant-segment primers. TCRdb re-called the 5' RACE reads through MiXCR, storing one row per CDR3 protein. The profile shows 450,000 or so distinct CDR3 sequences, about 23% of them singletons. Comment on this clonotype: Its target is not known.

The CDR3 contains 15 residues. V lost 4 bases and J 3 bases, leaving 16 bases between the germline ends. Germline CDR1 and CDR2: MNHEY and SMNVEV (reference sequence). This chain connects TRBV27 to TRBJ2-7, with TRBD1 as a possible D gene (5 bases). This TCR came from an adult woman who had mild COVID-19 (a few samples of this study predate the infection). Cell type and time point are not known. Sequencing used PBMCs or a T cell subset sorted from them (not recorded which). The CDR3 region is CASSSTGVSIYEQYF. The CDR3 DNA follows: TGTGCCAGCAGTTCTACAGGAGTTTCCATCTACGAGCAGTACTTC.